The entry that follows covers one TCR beta chain sequence. Its cognate antigen is unknown. The table came from immunoSEQ multiplex PCR; TCRdb's copy has only in-frame clones and leaves some out. The top ten clones hold 10% of a sample with around 84,000 clones, approximately 83% of them seen once. This specimen belongs to a study of T cell responses to AZD1222 COVID-19 vaccine. Findings and caveats of the study: Regions 160-218 and 743-854 dominated among vaccine-associated CD4 TCRs spanning spike. Unmutated variant regions are reportedly the target of nearly half of TCRs that are spike-specific. Clonal diversity was possibly underestimated, and the donors were mostly white British, with more females. The breadth and depth of Spike-specific TCRs increased once two AZD1222 doses had been given.

This CDR3 has 20 residues. Germline-derived CDR1 and CDR2 are MDHEN and SYDVKM. V was pared by 4 bases and J by 0 bases, with 17 bases of the junction left unmatched. The material was peripheral blood, obtained 28 days after the second AZD1222 dose. V gene TRBV28 combines with J gene TRBJ2-3, with TRBD1 matching 9 bases. The clonotype was recovered from an adult who received the AZD1222 COVID-19 vaccine. CDR3: CASSSSGQGVVLSSTDTQYF. CDR3 coding DNA: TGTGCCAGCAGTTCCTCGGGACAGGGTGTTGTCCTCTCCAGCACAGATACGCAGTATTTT.